This T cell receptor beta chain was profiled in a study of shared clonotypes between healthy human individuals. Turning to the study itself: Each donor's CD4 naive and CD4 memory cells filled three plates apiece, CD8 naive two, and CD8 memory one.

CDR1 KGHSH and CDR2 LQKENI come from the germline V gene. CDR3 length: 14 amino acids. V shed 0 bases and J shed 6 bases, with 9 bases lying between them. TCRdb's table, derived via immunoSEQ multiplex PCR, lists solely in-frame clones and lacks some. The sample lists more than 2,000,000 clones, approximately 95% occurring once. This clone was seen only once. This clonotype was sampled from a young man in good health. Some clones in this sample may be carry-over from other donors' samples. The rearrangement links TRBV18 to TRBJ2-1, with D maybe TRBD1 (6 bases). The sequencing sample was made of naive CD4+ T cells from PBMCs. Stated subset: CD45RA+ positively selected. The CDR3 is CASSPPSRGNEQFF. The DNA of the CDR3 is TGTGCCAGCTCACCACCGTCCAGGGGCAATGAGCAGTTCTTC.